This T cell receptor (beta chain) derives from a study of T cell changes during pregnancy in multiple sclerosis. In this sample, this clone turned up once. Sequenced by immunoSEQ multiplex PCR; TCRdb stores in-frame clones only, minus some. Found here are roughly 50,000 clones, approximately 92% of them singletons; the top ten hold around 0.25%. The ends were cut back, 2 bases at V and 0 bases at J, with 12 bases in the middle. This CDR3 is built from 17 residues. CDR1 SGHRS and CDR2 YFSETQ come from the germline V gene. Sequencing used CD4+ T cells from peripheral blood mononuclear cells, obtained in the third trimester of pregnancy. The origin of this receptor is a female donor with multiple sclerosis, enrolled in a pregnancy study. The rearrangement uses TRBV5-1 and TRBJ2-6, with a possible D match to TRBD2 (5 bases). The CDR3 coding sequence is TGCGCCAGCAGCTTTGGACTTGGAACCTCTGGGGCCAACGTCCTGACTTTC. Protein: CASSFGLGTSGANVLTF.